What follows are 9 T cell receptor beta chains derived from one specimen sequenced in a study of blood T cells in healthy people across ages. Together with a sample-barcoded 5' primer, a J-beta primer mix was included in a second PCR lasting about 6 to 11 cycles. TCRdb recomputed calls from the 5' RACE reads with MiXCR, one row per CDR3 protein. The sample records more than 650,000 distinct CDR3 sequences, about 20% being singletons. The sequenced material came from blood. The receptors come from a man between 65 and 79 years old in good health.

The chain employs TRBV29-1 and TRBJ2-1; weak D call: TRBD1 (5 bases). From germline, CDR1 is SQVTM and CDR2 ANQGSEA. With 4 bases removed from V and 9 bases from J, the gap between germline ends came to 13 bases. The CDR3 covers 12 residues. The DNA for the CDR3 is TGCAGCGTTGCCCAGACAGTGGGTGAGCAGTTCTTC. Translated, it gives CSVAQTVGEQFF.

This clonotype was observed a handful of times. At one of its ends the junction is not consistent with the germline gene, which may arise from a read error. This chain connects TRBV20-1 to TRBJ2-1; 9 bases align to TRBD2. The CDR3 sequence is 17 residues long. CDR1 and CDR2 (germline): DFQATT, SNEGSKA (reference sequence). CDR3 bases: TGCAGTGCTAGAGATCGGGGTAGCGGGAGTTCCTACAATGAGCAGCTCTTC. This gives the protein CSARDRGSGSSYNEQLF.

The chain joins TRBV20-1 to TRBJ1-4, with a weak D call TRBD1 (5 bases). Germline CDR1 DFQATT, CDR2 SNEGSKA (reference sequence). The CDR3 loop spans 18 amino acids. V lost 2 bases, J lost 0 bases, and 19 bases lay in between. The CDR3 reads CSARPRGVPHATNEKLFF. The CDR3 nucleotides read TGCAGTGCTAGACCAAGGGGAGTTCCCCATGCAACTAATGAAAAACTGTTTTTT.

The CDR3 DNA is TGTGCCAGCAGTCCTACGGGGGGGCTAAGAAATGAGCAGTTCTTC. Amino acid sequence: CASSPTGGLRNEQFF. The rearrangement uses TRBV12-3 or TRBV12-4 and TRBJ2-1, with 8 bases identical to TRBD2. With 5 bases clipped from V and 7 bases from J, the junction kept 10 bases outside the gene matches. The CDR3 runs to 15 residues.

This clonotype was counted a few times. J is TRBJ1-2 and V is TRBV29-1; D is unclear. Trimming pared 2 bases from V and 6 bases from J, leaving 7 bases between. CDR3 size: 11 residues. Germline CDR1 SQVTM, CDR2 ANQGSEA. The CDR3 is CSVELENGYTF. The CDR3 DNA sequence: TGCAGCGTTGAACTGGAGAATGGCTACACCTTC.

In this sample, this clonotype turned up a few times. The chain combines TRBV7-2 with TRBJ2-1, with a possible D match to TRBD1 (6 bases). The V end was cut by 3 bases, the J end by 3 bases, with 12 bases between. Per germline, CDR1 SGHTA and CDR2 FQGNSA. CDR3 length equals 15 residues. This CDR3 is CASSLAWTDYNEQFF. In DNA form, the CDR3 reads TGTGCCAGCAGCTTGGCATGGACAGACTACAATGAGCAGTTCTTC. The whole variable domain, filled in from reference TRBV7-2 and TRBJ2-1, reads GAGVSQSPSNKVTEKGKDVELRCDPISGHTALYWYRQSLGQGLEFLIYFQGNSAPDKSGLPSDRFSAERTGGSVSTLTIQRTQQEDSAVYLCASSLAWTDYNEQFFGPGTRLTVL.

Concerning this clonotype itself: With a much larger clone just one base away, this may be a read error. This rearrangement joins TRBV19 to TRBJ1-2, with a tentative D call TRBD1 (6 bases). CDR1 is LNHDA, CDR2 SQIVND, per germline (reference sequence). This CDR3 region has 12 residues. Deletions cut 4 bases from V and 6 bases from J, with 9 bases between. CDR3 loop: CASSTRTDGYTF. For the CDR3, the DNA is TGTGCCAGTAGTACAAGGACAGATGGCTACACCTTC.

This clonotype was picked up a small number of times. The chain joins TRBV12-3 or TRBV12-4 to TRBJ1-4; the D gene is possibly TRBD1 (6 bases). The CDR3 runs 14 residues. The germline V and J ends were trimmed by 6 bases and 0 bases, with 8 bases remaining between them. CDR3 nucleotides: TGTGCCAGCAGAAGGACAGCAACTAATGAAAAACTGTTTTTT. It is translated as CASRRTATNEKLFF.

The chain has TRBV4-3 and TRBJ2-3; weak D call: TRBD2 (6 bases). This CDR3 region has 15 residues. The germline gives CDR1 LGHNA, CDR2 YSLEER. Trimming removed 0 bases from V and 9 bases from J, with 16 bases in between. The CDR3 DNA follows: TGCGCCAGCAGCCAAGAGGGGACTCCCCAAGACACGCAGTATTTT. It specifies CASSQEGTPQDTQYF.